This record looks at one T cell receptor (beta chain) sequence and its context. These data originate in a study of blood T cells in healthy people across ages. Primed by a sample-barcoded 5' primer and a J-beta primer mix, a second PCR proceeded for about 7 to 11 cycles. TCRdb analysed the 5' RACE reads with MiXCR anew, one entry per CDR3 protein. The sample has about 1.7 million distinct CDR3 sequences; approximately 28% are singletons. This clonotype was sampled from a woman in her thirties in good health. Sequenced sample: blood.

CDR3 protein: CASTQDGLISYEQYF. The CDR3, as DNA: TGTGCCAGCACTCAGGACGGCCTGATCTCCTACGAGCAGTACTTC. The V gene is TRBV2, the J gene TRBJ2-7; D remains ambiguous. This CDR3 is 15 amino acids long. V lost 7 bases and J lost 0, with 16 bases in between. Germline CDR1 reads SNHLY; CDR2 reads FYNNEI.